The 12 T cell receptor beta chains listed next were all sequenced from one sample in a study of cytomegalovirus exposure and HLA in healthy donors. The primer mix had 60 Vbeta and 13 Jbeta primers. This table comes from immunoSEQ multiplex PCR, and its TCRdb copy is limited to in-frame clones, with some not included. The sample has 90,000 to 140,000 clones; 76% are singletons. Sequences were obtained from PBMCs. The origin of the receptors is a man between 35 and 55 years old in good health and CMV-seropositive.

This clone was observed a few times. The rearrangement joins TRBV13 to TRBJ2-5; 8 positions match TRBD1. V dropped 4 bases and J dropped 3; count of bases not matched to a gene: 1. CDR1 is PRHDT, CDR2 FYEKMQ, per germline (reference sequence). This CDR3 region has 13 residues. The CDR3 region is CASSSDREETQYF. CDR3 DNA sequence: TGTGCCAGCAGCTCGGACAGGGAAGAGACCCAGTACTTC.

The chain combines TRBV7-3 with TRBJ1-1; TRBD1 matches 7 bases. CDR1 SGHTA and CDR2 FQGTGA come from the germline V gene. This CDR3 is 14 amino acids long. The ends lost 5 bases at V and 2 bases at J; junction bases unmatched: 5. The CDR3 DNA reads TGTGCCAGCAGCACGGGACAGATCAACACTGAAGCTTTCTTT. Translated, it gives CASSTGQINTEAFF.

The chain combines TRBV5-3 with TRBJ2-1, with TRBD2 matching 7 bases. TRBV5-3 is flagged as an ORF with uncertain function. The V gene end was trimmed by 4 bases and the J gene end by 4 bases; junction bases not matched to a gene: 11. The CDR3 length is 16 residues. The CDR3: CARSPHRSGAYNEQFF. CDR3 nucleotides: TGTGCCAGAAGCCCCCACCGGAGCGGGGCATACAATGAGCAGTTCTTC.

This clone was found a few times. V gene TRBV18 combines with J gene TRBJ1-1; D is unclear. Germline V gene data show CDR1 as KGHSH and CDR2 as LQKENI. This CDR3 is 14 amino acids long. Trimming cost V 1 base and J 1 base, with 7 bases left between them. CDR3 protein: CASSPQGANTEAFF. CDR3 nucleotide sequence: TGTGCCAGCTCACCACAGGGAGCGAACACTGAAGCTTTCTTT. Combining the CDR3 with reference TRBV18 and TRBJ1-1 gives the whole variable domain NAGVMQNPRHLVRRRGQEARLRCSPMKGHSHVYWYRQLPEEGLKFMVYLQKENIIDESGMPKERFSAEFPKEGPSILRIQQVVRGDSAAYFCASSPQGANTEAFFGQGTRLTVV.

This chain uses TRBV4-3 with TRBJ2-2; weak D call: TRBD2 (6 bases). With 2 bases removed from V and 8 bases from J, the gap between germline ends came to 15 bases. The V gene's germline CDR1 is LGHNA and CDR2 YSLEER. The CDR3 runs 15 residues. The CDR3: CASSQPGTGRGELFF. CDR3 bases: TGCGCCAGCAGCCAACCAGGGACTGGTCGAGGGGAGCTGTTTTTT.

The chain joins TRBV5-4 to TRBJ2-2; TRBD2 agrees at 9 bases. The CDR3 sequence is 18 residues long. The germline V gene encodes CDR1 SGHNT and CDR2 YYREEE (reference sequence). The V segment lost 4 bases and the J segment 0 bases; nucleotides outside the gene matches: 10. CDR3 protein: CASSADRSSGANTGELFF. CDR3 bases: TGTGCCAGCAGCGCGGACAGATCTAGCGGGGCGAACACCGGGGAGCTGTTTTTT.

The V call is TRBV6-5, the J call TRBJ2-7; 8 nucleotides line up with TRBD2. The length of the CDR3 is 14 residues. V shed 6 bases, J shed 6 bases, and the junction held 10 bases outside the gene matches. Germline assignment: CDR1 MNHEY and CDR2 SVGAGI. The CDR3 DNA reads as TGTGCCAGCAGACCCGAGCGGGAGACCCTCGAGCAGTACTTC. It is translated as CASRPERETLEQYF.

The J gene is TRBJ1-6, the V gene TRBV9; perhaps TRBD1 as D (6 bases). This CDR3 region has 14 residues. The germline CDR1 and CDR2 sequences are SGDLS and YYNGEE. V dropped 4 bases and J dropped 7 bases, with 12 bases sitting between them. Written as DNA, the CDR3 is TGTGCCAGCAGCCTCGGACAGATGAATTCACCCCTCCACTTT. Protein: CASSLGQMNSPLHF.

This chain joins TRBV13 and TRBJ2-7; 8 bases map to TRBD1. Germline CDR1 reads PRHDT; CDR2 reads FYEKMQ (reference sequence). The V gene end was trimmed by 5 bases and the J gene end by 5 bases; junction bases not matched to a gene: 8. The CDR3 extends over 14 amino acids. The CDR3 sequence: CASSIRQGINEQYF. CDR3 DNA sequence: TGTGCCAGCAGCATACGACAGGGGATCAACGAGCAGTACTTC.

The chain links TRBV5-1 to TRBJ2-3; TRBD1 matches 8 bases. Germline CDR1 SGHRS, CDR2 YFSETQ. This CDR3 is 14 amino acids long. The V segment lost 4 bases and the J segment 4 bases; nucleotides outside the gene matches: 5. The CDR3 DNA follows: TGCGCCAGCAGCGTGGGACAGGCTCCAGATACGCAGTATTTT. It encodes CASSVGQAPDTQYF.

The CDR3 region is CASSRRDFDYEQYF. The CDR3 DNA follows: TGCGCCAGCAGCCGGAGGGACTTTGACTACGAGCAGTACTTC. V and J are TRBV4-3 and TRBJ2-7, with D tentatively TRBD2 (6 bases). The CDR3 is made up of 14 amino acids. V was shortened by 4 bases and J by 3 bases, with 13 bases between the two germline ends. Germline loops: CDR1 LGHNA, CDR2 YSLEER.

The CDR3 sequence: CASSEGDYGELFF. The CDR3 DNA sequence: TGTGCCAGCAGTGAGGGAGACTACGGGGAGCTGTTTTTT. The rearrangement uses TRBV6-4 and TRBJ2-2; maybe TRBD2 (5 bases). Germline V gene lookup returns CDR1 MRHNA and CDR2 SNTAGT. CDR3 length: 13 amino acids. V was clipped by 3 bases and J by 7 bases, with 9 bases between them.